The next 6 T cell receptor beta chains were all read from a single sample in a study of regulatory T cells in long-lasting Graves disease (dated by TCRdb to 2020 to 2022). The intended sense of this specimen's time point label: newly diagnosed GD, antithyroid drugs for less than 3 months. RNA was extracted from PBMCs in TRIzol for both TCR sequencing and RNA sequencing. Libraries came from multiplex PCR. The listed sequencing device is Illumina HiSeq 4000. iRepertoire HTBI primers and Arm-PCR amplification of CDR3 regions were used to construct TCR beta libraries. Using fastp at Q25 and MiXCR, TCRdb reprocessed the public reads and kept productive beta chains. Rows are unified per CDR3 protein, each entry keeping the most common DNA and genes. The table for this sample lists about 470,000 distinct CDR3 sequences; approximately 15% of them were counted only once. Roughly 17% of the sample is taken by the ten largest.

These data were likewise used in another study, on T cells in Graves' hyperthyroidism and ophthalmopathy.

Specimen: peripheral blood mononuclear cells (PBMCs), collected at new diagnosis, from a patient treated with antithyroid drugs. Receptors were obtained from a woman in her twenties or thirties with Graves disease. Donor details come from another sample of the same person, matched by shared clones.

The chain has TRBV5-1 and TRBJ2-7; 8 bases fit TRBD2. The CDR3 runs 14 residues. Germline V CDR1 and CDR2: SGHRS, YFSETQ. J gave up 6 bases and V 2 bases, and 7 bases lay outside the gene matches. The CDR3 nucleotides read TGCGCCAGCAGCTTCTCGACTAGCGCGGTCGAGCAGTACTTC. This codes for CASSFSTSAVEQYF.

This clonotype has at least ten counts. This sequence joins TRBV28 and TRBJ2-3; a weak D match, TRBD2 (5 bases). The length of the CDR3 is 16 residues. V gave up 4 bases and J gave up 4 bases, with 18 bases separating them. Germline V gene lookup returns CDR1 MDHEN and CDR2 SYDVKM. In DNA form, the CDR3 reads TGTGCCAGCAGTTCAGTAGAGGGTGAGGGCCCAGATACGCAGTATTTT. It yields the protein CASSSVEGEGPDTQYF.

The chain recombines TRBV2 with TRBJ2-1, with D perhaps TRBD1 (6 bases). Per the germline V gene, CDR1 is SNHLY and CDR2 is FYNNEI. This CDR3 has 14 residues. V lost 8 bases, J lost 8 bases, and 19 bases lay in between. CDR3 coding DNA: TGTGCCAGCGGGGGCGGAGGCCTCCCCCATGAGCAGTTCTTC. It specifies CASGGGGLPHEQFF.

This clonotype occurred many times. V is TRBV12-3 or TRBV12-4 and J is TRBJ1-2; D perhaps matches TRBD1 (6 bases). CDR3 length equals 14 residues. Trimming removed 6 bases at V and 7 bases at J, with 18 bases between. CDR3 loop: CASSPDSGIFGYTF. In DNA form, the CDR3 reads TGTGCCAGCAGCCCGGACAGTGGGATCTTTGGCTACACCTTC.

This clonotype appeared many times. V gene TRBV11-2 combines with J gene TRBJ2-7; TRBD2 aligns across 7 bases. The CDR3 has 15 residues. The ends lost 4 bases at V and 0 bases at J; junction bases unmatched: 6. Germline loops: CDR1 SGHAT, CDR2 FQNNGV. In DNA form, the CDR3 reads TGTGCCAGCAGCTCACAACTAGCGTCCTCCTACGAGCAGTACTTC. It translates to CASSSQLASSYEQYF.

The chain has TRBV2 and TRBJ2-1; a weak D match, TRBD2 (5 bases). This CDR3 spans 16 amino acids. The germline gives CDR1 SNHLY, CDR2 FYNNEI. Trimming took 9 bases from V and 4 from J, leaving 22 bases between them. The CDR3 loop reads CASLQLGALEYNEQFF. The CDR3 DNA is TGTGCCAGTTTACAACTAGGTGCCCTTGAGTACAATGAGCAGTTCTTC.